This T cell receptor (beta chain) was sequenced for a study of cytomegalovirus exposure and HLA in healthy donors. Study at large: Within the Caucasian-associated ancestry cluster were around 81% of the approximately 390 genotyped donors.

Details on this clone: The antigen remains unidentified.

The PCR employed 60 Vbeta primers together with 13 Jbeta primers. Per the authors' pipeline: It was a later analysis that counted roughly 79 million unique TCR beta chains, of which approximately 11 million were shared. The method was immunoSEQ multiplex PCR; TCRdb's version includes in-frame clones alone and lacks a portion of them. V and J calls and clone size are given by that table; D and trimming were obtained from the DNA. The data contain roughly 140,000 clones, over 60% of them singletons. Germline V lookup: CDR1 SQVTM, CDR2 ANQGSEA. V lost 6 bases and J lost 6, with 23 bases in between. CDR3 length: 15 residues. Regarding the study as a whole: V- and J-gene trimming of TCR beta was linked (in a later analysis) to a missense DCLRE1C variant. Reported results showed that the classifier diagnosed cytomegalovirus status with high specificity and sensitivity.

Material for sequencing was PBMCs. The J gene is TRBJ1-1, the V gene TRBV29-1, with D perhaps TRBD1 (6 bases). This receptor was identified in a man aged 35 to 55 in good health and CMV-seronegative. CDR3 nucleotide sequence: TGCAGCGTGGTCAGTACGGGACACAAAGGCGCTGAAGCTTTCTTT. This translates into CSVVSTGHKGAEAFF.